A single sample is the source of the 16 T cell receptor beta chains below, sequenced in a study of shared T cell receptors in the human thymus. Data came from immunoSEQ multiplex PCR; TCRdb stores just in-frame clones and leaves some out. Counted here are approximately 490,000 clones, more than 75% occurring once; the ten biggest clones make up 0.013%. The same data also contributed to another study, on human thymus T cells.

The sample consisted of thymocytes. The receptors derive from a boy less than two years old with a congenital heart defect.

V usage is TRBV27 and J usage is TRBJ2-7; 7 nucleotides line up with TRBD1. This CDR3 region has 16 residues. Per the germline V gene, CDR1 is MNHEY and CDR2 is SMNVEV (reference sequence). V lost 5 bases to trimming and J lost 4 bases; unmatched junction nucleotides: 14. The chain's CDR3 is CASSRRRQGINYEQYF. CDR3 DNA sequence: TGTGCCAGCAGTCGACGGAGACAGGGAATTAATTACGAGCAGTACTTC.

This CDR3 is CASSPHGGTSGSPRNEQFF. The CDR3 region has the DNA TGTGCCAGCAGCCCCCACGGGGGGACTAGCGGGAGCCCGAGGAATGAGCAGTTCTTC. The J gene is TRBJ2-1, the V gene TRBV7-3; the match to TRBD2 covers 14 bases. Trimming cost V 5 bases and J 7 bases; bases outside gene matches: 16. The CDR3 covers 19 residues. CDR1 SGHTA and CDR2 FQGTGA come from the germline V gene.

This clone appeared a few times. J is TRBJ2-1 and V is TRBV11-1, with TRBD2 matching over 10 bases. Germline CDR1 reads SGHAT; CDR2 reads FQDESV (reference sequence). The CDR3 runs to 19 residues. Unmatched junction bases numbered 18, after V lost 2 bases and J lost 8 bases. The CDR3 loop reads CASSLRGGVGLAVWDEQFF. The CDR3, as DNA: TGTGCCAGCAGCTTAAGAGGAGGCGTTGGACTAGCGGTTTGGGATGAGCAGTTCTTC.

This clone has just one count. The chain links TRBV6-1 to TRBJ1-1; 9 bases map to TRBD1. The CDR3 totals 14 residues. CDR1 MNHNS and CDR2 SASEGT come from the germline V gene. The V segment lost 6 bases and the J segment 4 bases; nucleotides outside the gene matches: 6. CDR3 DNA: TGTGCCAGCAGCCCTGGACAGGGGACCACTGAAGCTTTCTTT. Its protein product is CASSPGQGTTEAFF.

The CDR3 protein is CASSSAGTGRYEQYF. The CDR3 DNA reads as TGTGCCAGCAGTTCTGCCGGGACAGGGAGGTACGAGCAGTACTTC. This chain uses TRBV5-6 with TRBJ2-7; 9 bases match TRBD1. V lost 5 bases, J lost 4 bases, and 10 bases stayed unmatched. CDR1 SGHDT and CDR2 YYEEEE come from the germline V gene. This CDR3 region has 15 residues.

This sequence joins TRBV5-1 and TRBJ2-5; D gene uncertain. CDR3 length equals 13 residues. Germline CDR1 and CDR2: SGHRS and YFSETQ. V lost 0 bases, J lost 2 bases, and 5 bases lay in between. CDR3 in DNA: TGCGCCAGCAGCTTGGCGCTACAAGAGACCCAGTACTTC. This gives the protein CASSLALQETQYF.

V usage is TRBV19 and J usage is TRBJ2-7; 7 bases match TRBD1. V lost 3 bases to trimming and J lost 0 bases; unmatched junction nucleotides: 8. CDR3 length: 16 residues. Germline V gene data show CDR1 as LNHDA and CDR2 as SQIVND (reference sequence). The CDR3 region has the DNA TGTGCCAGTAGTATCTACAGGGGACCTAACTCCTACGAGCAGTACTTC. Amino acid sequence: CASSIYRGPNSYEQYF.

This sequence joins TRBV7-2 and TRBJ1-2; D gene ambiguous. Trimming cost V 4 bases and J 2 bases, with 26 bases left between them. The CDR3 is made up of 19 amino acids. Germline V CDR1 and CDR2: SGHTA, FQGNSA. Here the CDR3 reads CASSSNPNRTGRFNYGYTF. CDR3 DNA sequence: TGTGCCAGCAGCTCAAACCCAAATAGGACTGGGAGGTTCAACTATGGCTACACCTTC. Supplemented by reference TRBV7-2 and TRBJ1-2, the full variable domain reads GAGVSQSPSNKVTEKGKDVELRCDPISGHTALYWYRQSLGQGLEFLIYFQGNSAPDKSGLPSDRFSAERTGGSVSTLTIQRTQQEDSAVYLCASSSNPNRTGRFNYGYTFGSGTRLTVV.

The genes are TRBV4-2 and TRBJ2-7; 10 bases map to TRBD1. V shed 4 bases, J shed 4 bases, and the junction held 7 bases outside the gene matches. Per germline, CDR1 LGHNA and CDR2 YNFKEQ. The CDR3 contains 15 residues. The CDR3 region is CASSRTGTGVYEQYF. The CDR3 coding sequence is TGTGCCAGCAGCCGCACCGGGACAGGGGTGTACGAGCAGTACTTC.

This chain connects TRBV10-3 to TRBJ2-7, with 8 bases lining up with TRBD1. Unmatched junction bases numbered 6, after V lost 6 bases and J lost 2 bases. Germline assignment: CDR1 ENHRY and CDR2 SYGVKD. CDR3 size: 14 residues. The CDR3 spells CAIRSDRAAYEQYF. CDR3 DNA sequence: TGTGCCATCAGGTCGGACAGGGCGGCCTACGAGCAGTACTTC.

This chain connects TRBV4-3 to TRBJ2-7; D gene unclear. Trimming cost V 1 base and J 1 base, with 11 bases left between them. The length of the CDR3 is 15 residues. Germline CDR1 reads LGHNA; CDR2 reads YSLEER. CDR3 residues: CASSQGGNGSYEQYF. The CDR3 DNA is TGCGCCAGCAGCCAAGGAGGAAATGGGTCCTACGAGCAGTACTTC.

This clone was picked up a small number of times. The CDR3 sequence: CASSKTHAGCDEQYF. CDR3 sequence (DNA): TGTGCCAGCAGCAAAACCCACGCGGGGTGCGACGAGCAGTACTTC. The V gene is TRBV21-1, the J gene TRBJ2-7; the table's D call TRBD2 went unverified against the DNA. TRBV21-1 counts as a pseudogene. CDR3 length equals 15 residues.

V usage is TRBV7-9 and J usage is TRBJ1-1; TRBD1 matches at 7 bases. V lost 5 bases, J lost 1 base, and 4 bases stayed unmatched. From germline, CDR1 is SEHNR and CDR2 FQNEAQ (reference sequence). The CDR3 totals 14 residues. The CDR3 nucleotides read TGTGCCAGCAGCCCTGGGACAGCGAACACTGAAGCTTTCTTT. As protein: CASSPGTANTEAFF. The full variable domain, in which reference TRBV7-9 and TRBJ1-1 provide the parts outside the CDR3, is DTGVSQNPRHKITKRGQNVTFRCDPISEHNRLYWYRQTLGQGPEFLTYFQNEAQLEKSRLLSDRFSAERPKGSFSTLEIQRTEQGDSAMYLCASSPGTANTEAFFGQGTRLTVV.

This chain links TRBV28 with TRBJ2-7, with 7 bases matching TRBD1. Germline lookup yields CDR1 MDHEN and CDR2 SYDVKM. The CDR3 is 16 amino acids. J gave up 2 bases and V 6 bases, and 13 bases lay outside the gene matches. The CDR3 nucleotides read TGTGCCAGCAGCCTTGAGGGCCCGACAGGGACCTACGAGCAGTACTTC. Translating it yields CASSLEGPTGTYEQYF.

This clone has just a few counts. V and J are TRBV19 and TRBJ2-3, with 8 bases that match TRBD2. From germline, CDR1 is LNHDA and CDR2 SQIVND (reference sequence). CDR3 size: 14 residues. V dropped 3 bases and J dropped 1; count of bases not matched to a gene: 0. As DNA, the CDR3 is TGTGCCAGTAGTATGACTAGCGGCACAGATACGCAGTATTTT. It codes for CASSMTSGTDTQYF.

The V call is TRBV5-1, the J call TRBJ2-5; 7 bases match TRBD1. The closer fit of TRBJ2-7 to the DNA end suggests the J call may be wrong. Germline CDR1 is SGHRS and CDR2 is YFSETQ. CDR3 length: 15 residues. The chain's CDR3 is CASSLAPGQSYEQYF. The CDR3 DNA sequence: TGCGCCAGCAGCTTGGCCCCGGGACAGTCCTACGAGCAGTACTTC.